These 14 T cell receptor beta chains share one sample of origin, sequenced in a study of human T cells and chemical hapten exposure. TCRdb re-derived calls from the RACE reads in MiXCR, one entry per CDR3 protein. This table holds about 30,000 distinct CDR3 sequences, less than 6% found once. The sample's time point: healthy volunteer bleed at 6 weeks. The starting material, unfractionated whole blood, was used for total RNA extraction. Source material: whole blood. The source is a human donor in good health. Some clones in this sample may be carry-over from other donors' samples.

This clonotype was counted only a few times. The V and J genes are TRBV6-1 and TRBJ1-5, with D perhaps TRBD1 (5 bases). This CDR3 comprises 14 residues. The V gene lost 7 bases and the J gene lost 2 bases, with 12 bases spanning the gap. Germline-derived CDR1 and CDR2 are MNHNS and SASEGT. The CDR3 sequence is CASMGGLGNQPQHF. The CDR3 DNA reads TGTGCCAGCATGGGGGGATTAGGCAATCAGCCCCAGCATTTT.

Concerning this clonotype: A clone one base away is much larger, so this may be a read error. The CDR3 region is CASSLLGTSKETQYF. The CDR3 nucleotides read TGTGCCAGCAGCTTGCTCGGGACTTCTAAAGAGACCCAGTACTTC. This sequence joins TRBV7-2 and TRBJ2-5, with a weak D call TRBD2 (6 bases). The CDR3 runs to 15 residues. Deletions cut 3 bases from V and 3 bases from J, with 14 bases between. Germline loops: CDR1 SGHTA, CDR2 FQGNSA.

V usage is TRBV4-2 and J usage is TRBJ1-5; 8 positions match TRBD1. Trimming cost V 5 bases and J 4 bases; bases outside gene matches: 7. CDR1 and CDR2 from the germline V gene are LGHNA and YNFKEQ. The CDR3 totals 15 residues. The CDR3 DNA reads TGTGCCAGCAGCTCCTCCGGGACAGGAAATCAGCCCCAGCATTTT. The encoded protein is CASSSSGTGNQPQHF.

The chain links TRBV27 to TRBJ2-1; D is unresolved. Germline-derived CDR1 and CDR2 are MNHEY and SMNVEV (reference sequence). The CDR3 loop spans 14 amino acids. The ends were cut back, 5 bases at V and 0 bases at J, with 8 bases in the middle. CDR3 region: CASSHTSSYNEQFF. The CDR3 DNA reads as TGTGCCAGCAGTCACACGAGCTCCTACAATGAGCAGTTCTTC.

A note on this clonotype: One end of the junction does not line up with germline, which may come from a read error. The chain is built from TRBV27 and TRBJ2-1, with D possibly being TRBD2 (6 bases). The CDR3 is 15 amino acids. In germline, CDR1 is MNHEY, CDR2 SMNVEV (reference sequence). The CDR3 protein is CASTSGGADYSEQFF. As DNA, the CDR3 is TGTGCCAGCACCTCCGGGGGAGCGGACTACAGTGAGCAGTTCTTC.

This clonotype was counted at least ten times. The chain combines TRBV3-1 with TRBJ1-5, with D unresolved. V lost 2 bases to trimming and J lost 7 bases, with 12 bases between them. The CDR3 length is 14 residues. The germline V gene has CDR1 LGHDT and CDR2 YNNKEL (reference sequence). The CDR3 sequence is CASSQSAIGQPQHF. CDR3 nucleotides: TGTGCCAGCAGCCAATCAGCAATCGGGCAGCCCCAGCATTTT.

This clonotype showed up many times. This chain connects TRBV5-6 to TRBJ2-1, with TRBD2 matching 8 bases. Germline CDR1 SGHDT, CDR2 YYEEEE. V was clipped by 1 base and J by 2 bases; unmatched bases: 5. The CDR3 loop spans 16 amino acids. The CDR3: CASSLYAGGPYNEQFF. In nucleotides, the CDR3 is TGTGCCAGCAGCTTGTATGCGGGGGGCCCCTACAATGAGCAGTTCTTC.

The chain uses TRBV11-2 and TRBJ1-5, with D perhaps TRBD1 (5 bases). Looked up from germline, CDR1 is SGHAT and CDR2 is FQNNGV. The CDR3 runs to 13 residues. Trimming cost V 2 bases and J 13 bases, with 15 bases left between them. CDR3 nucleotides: TGTGCCAGCAGCTTATTTGCCGGGGCCTATCAGCATTTT. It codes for CASSLFAGAYQHF. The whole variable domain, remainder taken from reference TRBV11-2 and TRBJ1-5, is EAGVAQSPRYKIIEKRQSVAFWCNPISGHATLYWYQQILGQGPKLLIQFQNNGVVDDSQLPKDRFSAERLKGVDSTLKIQPAKLEDSAVYLCASSLFAGAYQHFGDGTRLSIL.

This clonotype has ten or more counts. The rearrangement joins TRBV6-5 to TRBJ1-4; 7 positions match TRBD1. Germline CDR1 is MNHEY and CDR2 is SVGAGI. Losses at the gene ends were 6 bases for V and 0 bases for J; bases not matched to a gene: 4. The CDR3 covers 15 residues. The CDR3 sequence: CASRQGTATNEKLFF. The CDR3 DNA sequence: TGTGCCAGCAGGCAAGGGACAGCAACTAATGAAAAACTGTTTTTT.

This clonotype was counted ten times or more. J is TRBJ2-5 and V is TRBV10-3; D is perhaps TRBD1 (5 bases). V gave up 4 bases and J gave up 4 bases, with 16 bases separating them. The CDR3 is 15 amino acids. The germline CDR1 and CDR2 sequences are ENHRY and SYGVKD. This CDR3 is CAISASDTTPETQYF. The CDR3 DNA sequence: TGTGCCATCAGTGCGTCGGACACTACACCAGAGACCCAGTACTTC.

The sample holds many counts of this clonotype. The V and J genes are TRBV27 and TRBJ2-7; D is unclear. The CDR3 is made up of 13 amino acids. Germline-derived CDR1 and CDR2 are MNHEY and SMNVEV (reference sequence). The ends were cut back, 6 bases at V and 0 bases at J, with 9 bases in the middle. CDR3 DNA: TGTGCCAGCAGCCATAAGAGCTCCTACGAGCAGTACTTC. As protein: CASSHKSSYEQYF.

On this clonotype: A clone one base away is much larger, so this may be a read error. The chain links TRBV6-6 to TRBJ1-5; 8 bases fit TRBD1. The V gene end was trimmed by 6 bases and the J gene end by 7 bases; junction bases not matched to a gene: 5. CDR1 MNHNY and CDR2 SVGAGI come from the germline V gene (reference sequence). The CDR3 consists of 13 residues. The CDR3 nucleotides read TGTGCCAGCAGACAGGGGGATAAACAGCCCCAGCATTTT. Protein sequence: CASRQGDKQPQHF.

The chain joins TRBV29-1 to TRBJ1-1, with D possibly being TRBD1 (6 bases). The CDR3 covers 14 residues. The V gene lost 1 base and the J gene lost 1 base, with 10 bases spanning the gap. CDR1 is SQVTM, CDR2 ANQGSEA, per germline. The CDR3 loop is CSVEGGRGNTEAFF. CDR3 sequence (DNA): TGCAGCGTTGAAGGTGGCAGGGGGAACACTGAAGCTTTCTTT.

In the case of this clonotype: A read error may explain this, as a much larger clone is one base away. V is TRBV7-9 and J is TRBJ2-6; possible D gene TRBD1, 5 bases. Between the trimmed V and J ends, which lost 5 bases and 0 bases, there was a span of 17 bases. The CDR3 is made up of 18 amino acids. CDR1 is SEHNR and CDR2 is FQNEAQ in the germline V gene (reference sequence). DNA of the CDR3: TGTGCCAGCAGCCCCAGTGGGGCCCGAAGCTCTGGGGCCAACGTCCTGACTTTC. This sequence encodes CASSPSGARSSGANVLTF.